One and the same sample provided the 23 T cell receptor beta chains below, sequenced in a study of blood T cells in healthy people across ages. For the second PCR, which ran for about 6 to 11 cycles, a sample-barcoded 5' primer and a J-beta primer mix were used. TCRdb independently ran MiXCR on the 5' RACE reads; one entry per CDR3 protein. The sample shows 800,000 to 950,000 distinct CDR3 sequences, just under 30% of them seen only once. The sample was also reused in another study, on T cells of mothers and their children.

The specimen was blood. The receptors shown here come from a middle-aged woman in good health.

In this sample, this clonotype turned up many times. The J gene is TRBJ1-2, the V gene TRBV7-2; no clear D gene. Germline CDR1 and CDR2: SGHTA and FQGNSA. V was clipped by 5 bases and J by 1 base, with 8 bases between them. This CDR3 comprises 13 residues. The CDR3 bases are TGTGCCAGCAGCCCCGACGTTAACTATGGCTACACCTTC. Translating gives CASSPDVNYGYTF.

Many counts were recorded for this clonotype. Possible read error: a much larger clone is one base away. The chain recombines TRBV10-3 with TRBJ2-7, with TRBD1 identical over 11 bases. This CDR3 is built from 15 residues. Trimming cost V 3 bases and J 3 bases; bases outside gene matches: 4. The V gene's germline CDR1 is ENHRY and CDR2 SYGVKD. The CDR3 region is CAISDTGTGGYEQYF. The DNA for the CDR3 is TGTGCCATCAGTGATACCGGGACAGGGGGCTACGAGCAGTACTTC.

V usage is TRBV20-1 and J usage is TRBJ2-1; the D gene is possibly TRBD1 (5 bases). In germline, CDR1 is DFQATT, CDR2 SNEGSKA (reference sequence). With 8 bases removed from V and 0 bases from J, the gap between germline ends came to 14 bases. This CDR3 has 14 residues. The CDR3 is CSTFSRDSYNEQFF. The CDR3 coding sequence is TGCAGTACGTTTAGCAGGGACTCCTACAATGAGCAGTTCTTC.

The chain joins TRBV2 to TRBJ2-5, with a weak D call TRBD1 (6 bases). Trimming stripped 4 bases from V and 2 bases from J, with 11 bases between. The CDR3 is 14 residues long. Germline-derived CDR1 and CDR2 are SNHLY and FYNNEI. The CDR3 protein is CASSGDQGQETQYF. The CDR3 coding sequence is TGTGCCAGCAGTGGTGATCAGGGGCAAGAGACCCAGTACTTC.

A few counts support this clonotype. A single base separates this from a much larger clone, so it may be a read error. V usage is TRBV2 and J usage is TRBJ1-1; D is unclear. The germline V gene encodes CDR1 SNHLY and CDR2 FYNNEI. Trimming removed 6 bases at V and 4 bases at J, with 6 bases between. The CDR3 loop spans 11 amino acids. The CDR3 here is CASRETTEAFF. As DNA, the CDR3 is TGTGCCAGCAGGGAGACCACTGAAGCTTTCTTT.

This clonotype was found a few times. The chain joins TRBV10-2 to TRBJ2-7; a possible D gene is TRBD1 (6 bases). Between the trimmed V and J ends, which lost 8 bases and 0 bases, there was a span of 14 bases. Germline assignment: CDR1 WSHSY and CDR2 SAAADI. This CDR3 region has 14 residues. CDR3 sequence reads: CASRGDTFSYEQYF. The CDR3 nucleotides read TGCGCCAGCCGTGGGGACACCTTCTCCTACGAGCAGTACTTC.

Comments on this clonotype: Sequence at one end of the junction differs from germline and may be a read error. The chain uses TRBV13 and TRBJ2-7; D is tentatively TRBD1 or TRBD2 (5 bases each). CDR1 PRHDT and CDR2 FYEKMQ come from the germline V gene (reference sequence). CDR3 length: 14 amino acids. The chain's CDR3 is CTSSLGQGAYEQYF. The CDR3, as DNA: TGTACCAGCAGCTTAGGGCAGGGAGCCTACGAGCAGTACTTC.

The rearrangement links TRBV13 to TRBJ2-1; 8 bases line up with TRBD1. Unmatched junction bases numbered 10, after V lost 2 bases and J lost 7 bases. CDR1 and CDR2 from the germline V gene are PRHDT and FYEKMQ (reference sequence). The CDR3 spans 16 residues. The CDR3 DNA reads as TGTGCCAGCAGCTTACGCCCAGGGGGCGCGGGGAATGAGCAGTTCTTC. This gives the protein CASSLRPGGAGNEQFF.

In its sample, this clonotype was seen many times. The V gene is TRBV6-4, the J gene TRBJ2-3, with 8 bases aligning to TRBD1. Germline assignment: CDR1 MRHNA and CDR2 SNTAGT. This CDR3 spans 15 amino acids. With V trimmed by 2 bases and J by 4 bases, 5 bases remained unmatched. This CDR3 is CASSDLPGGADTQYF. In DNA, the CDR3 is TGTGCCAGCAGTGACCTGCCAGGGGGCGCAGATACGCAGTATTTT.

The chain uses TRBV7-9 and TRBJ1-2; D is possibly TRBD1 (5 bases). This CDR3 has 14 amino acids. The V gene's germline CDR1 is SEHNR and CDR2 FQNEAQ (reference sequence). Trimming left V 7 bases short and J 7 bases short, with 19 bases between. This chain's CDR3 is CASTLGPARGGYTF. CDR3 bases: TGTGCCAGCACCCTGGGACCGGCCCGGGGTGGCTACACCTTC.

The chain couples TRBV28 to TRBJ2-7, with D hard to call. The CDR3 sequence is 14 residues long. Trimming left V 7 bases short and J 4 bases short, with 17 bases between. In germline, CDR1 is MDHEN, CDR2 SYDVKM. The CDR3 spells CASTMGPRRYEQYF. The CDR3 nucleotides are TGTGCCAGCACGATGGGCCCTAGAAGGTACGAGCAGTACTTC.

Details on this clonotype: A much larger clone sits a single nucleotide away, making a read error possible. The gene calls are TRBV6-5 and TRBJ2-1; 11 bases are a match to TRBD2. The V gene's germline CDR1 is MNHEY and CDR2 SVGAGI. The CDR3 runs 15 residues. The CDR3 here is CASRLAGGPDNERFF. In DNA form, the CDR3 reads TGTGCCAGCAGGCTAGCGGGGGGCCCTGACAATGAGCGGTTCTTC.

The chain recombines TRBV5-1 with TRBJ2-7; TRBD1 matches 7 bases. V was pared by 4 bases and J by 0 bases, with 7 bases of the junction left unmatched. The germline CDR1 and CDR2 sequences are SGHRS and YFSETQ. The CDR3 contains 15 residues. CDR3 region: CASSETGVSSYEQYF. The DNA of the CDR3 is TGCGCCAGCAGCGAAACAGGGGTCAGCTCCTACGAGCAGTACTTC.

This clonotype was observed many times. The CDR3 DNA follows: TGTGCCAGCAGCTCCGGGACAGGGCTCACGCGGTATGGCTACACCTTC. Translation gives CASSSGTGLTRYGYTF. The V and J genes are TRBV28 and TRBJ1-2; TRBD1 matches at 9 bases. J gave up 5 bases and V 6 bases, and 13 bases lay outside the gene matches. The CDR3 consists of 16 residues. CDR1 is MDHEN, CDR2 SYDVKM, per germline.

The rearrangement links TRBV9 to TRBJ2-1; 15 bases map to TRBD2. The CDR3 sequence is 18 residues long. Germline V gene lookup returns CDR1 SGDLS and CDR2 YYNGEE. V lost 0 bases and J lost 6; bases outside the gene matches: 7. CDR3 nucleotide sequence: TGTGCCAGCAGCGTAGGAGGACTAGCGGGGGGGCTATCCAATGAGCAGTTCTTC. This gives the protein CASSVGGLAGGLSNEQFF.

This clonotype was found many times. The chain uses TRBV28 and TRBJ2-5; tentatively, D is TRBD1 or TRBD2 (5 bases each). Germline assignment: CDR1 MDHEN and CDR2 SYDVKM. The CDR3 contains 15 residues. V was trimmed by 8 bases and J by 0 bases, leaving 16 bases between them. CDR3 sequence reads: CASSGLRGDQETQYF. CDR3 DNA sequence: TGTGCCAGCTCAGGCCTCCGAGGGGACCAAGAGACCCAGTACTTC.

A note on this clonotype: A single base separates this from a much larger clone, so it may be a read error. This chain connects TRBV7-2 to TRBJ1-2, with a tentative D call TRBD1 (6 bases). Germline V gene lookup returns CDR1 SGHTA and CDR2 FQGNSA. The CDR3 contains 15 residues. The CDR3 nucleotides read TGTGCCAGCAGCTTTGGACAGCCAAGTCCCTATGGCTGCACCTTC. Translating gives CASSFGQPSPYGCTF.

The chain combines TRBV7-2 with TRBJ1-6; 7 bases map to TRBD1. The CDR3 is 15 residues long. Per germline, CDR1 SGHTA and CDR2 FQGNSA. V lost 5 bases and J lost 6; bases outside the gene matches: 7. The CDR3 sequence is CASSPPGTANSPLHF. The CDR3 nucleotides are TGTGCCAGCAGCCCGCCCGGGACAGCTAATTCACCCCTCCACTTT.

Concerning this clonotype: One junction end disagrees with the germline gene, perhaps due to a read error. This sequence joins TRBV5-4 and TRBJ2-1; D may be TRBD1 (6 bases). Germline loops: CDR1 SGHNT, CDR2 YYREEE (reference sequence). This CDR3 has 16 residues. This chain's CDR3 is CVSSLGGLGAANEQFF. The CDR3 coding sequence is TGTGTCAGCAGCTTGGGTGGACTGGGGGCAGCAAATGAGCAGTTCTTC.

This clonotype was found many times. The chain is built from TRBV9 and TRBJ2-3; D perhaps matches TRBD1 (5 bases). Germline loops: CDR1 SGDLS, CDR2 YYNGEE. Trimming stripped 3 bases from V and 3 bases from J, with 14 bases between. The CDR3 has 15 residues. In DNA form, the CDR3 reads TGTGCCAGCAGCGCATCCCAGGGTTTTACAGATACGCAGTATTTT. Its translation is CASSASQGFTDTQYF.

This clonotype has just a few counts. The chain recombines TRBV20-1 with TRBJ2-3, with TRBD2 identical over 7 bases. Trimming took 6 bases from V and 2 from J; bases not matched to a gene: 5. This CDR3 comprises 13 residues. Germline V gene data show CDR1 as DFQATT and CDR2 as SNEGSKA (reference sequence). The CDR3 region is CSAGLEATDTQYF. The CDR3 nucleotides read TGCAGTGCCGGACTAGAGGCCACAGATACGCAGTATTTT.

The rearrangement links TRBV6-6 to TRBJ1-2, with a weak D call TRBD1 (5 bases). CDR1 is MNHNY, CDR2 SVGAGI, per germline (reference sequence). V was clipped by 2 bases and J by 4 bases, with 11 bases between them. The CDR3 length is 14 residues. The CDR3 bases are TGTGCCAGCAGTTACGGCGGGGACCTCTATGGCTACACCTTC. Its protein is CASSYGGDLYGYTF.

As regards this clonotype: A clone one base away is much larger, so this may be a read error. The chain has TRBV20-1 and TRBJ2-7; TRBD1 is a possible D gene (5 bases). The CDR3 has 15 residues. Germline CDR1 DFQATT, CDR2 SNEGSKA (reference sequence). V was pared by 0 bases and J by 5 bases, with 17 bases between. CDR3 protein: CSARDQGRILNEQYF. The CDR3 DNA is TGCAGTGCTAGAGATCAGGGCAGAATCCTAAACGAGCAGTACTTC.